Below are 20 T cell receptor beta chains sequenced from a single sample in a study of Ad26.COV2.S vaccination and SARS-CoV-2 variants. Treatment meaning: roughly 19 received Ad26.COV2.S at low or high dose, single or two shots; several received placebo; per-sample allocation not given. After the first vaccine or placebo injection, samples were drawn on day 63. TCRdb's copy holds only in-frame clones and misses some; the assay was immunoSEQ multiplex PCR. In the table there are 300,000 to 400,000 clones, roughly 84% of which are singletons. The sequencing here drew on peripheral blood, taken in a trial of Ad26.COV2.S vaccine versus placebo. These receptors came from a person aged 18-60 years who received the Ad26.COV2.S COVID-19 vaccine or a placebo.

In its sample, this clone was seen a few times. In the same sample, other DNA sequences code for this CDR3. The chain recombines TRBV9 with TRBJ1-5; D remains ambiguous. Trimming removed 0 bases at V and 2 bases at J, with 3 bases between. CDR3 length: 13 amino acids. In germline, CDR1 is SGDLS, CDR2 YYNGEE. The CDR3 loop reads CASSVDGNQPQHF. CDR3 in DNA: TGTGCCAGCAGCGTAGACGGCAATCAGCCCCAGCATTTT.

This sequence joins TRBV30 and TRBJ1-1; no reliable D call. The CDR3 is 12 residues long. V lost 0 bases and J lost 6, with 8 bases in between. Germline V gene lookup returns CDR1 GTSNPN and CDR2 SVGIG (reference sequence). This chain's CDR3 is CAWSVTPAEAFF. The CDR3 DNA reads as TGTGCCTGGAGTGTAACCCCCGCTGAAGCTTTCTTT.

This clone has a single count. V gene TRBV7-9 combines with J gene TRBJ1-6; unclear D gene. Germline V gene data show CDR1 as SEHNR and CDR2 as FQNEAQ (reference sequence). This CDR3 spans 14 amino acids. V lost 6 bases and J lost 10, with 16 bases in between. CDR3 in amino acids: CASSYSAAGSPLHF. CDR3 DNA: TGTGCCAGCAGTTACTCCGCCGCGGGATCACCCCTCCACTTT.

The chain recombines TRBV6-5 with TRBJ1-3; D gene unclear. The V end lost 7 bases, the J end lost 3 bases, and 13 bases lay between the germline ends. The CDR3 contains 14 residues. Germline assignment: CDR1 MNHEY and CDR2 SVGAGI. The CDR3 region has the DNA TGTGCCAGCACCTCCGGCAGATATGGAAACACCATATATTTT. Protein: CASTSGRYGNTIYF.

The chain carries TRBV6-1 and TRBJ2-1, with 10 nucleotides matching TRBD2. The CDR3 spans 16 residues. Germline V gene data show CDR1 as MNHNS and CDR2 as SASEGT. The J segment lost 1 base and the V segment lost 3 bases, leaving 3 bases of the junction unmatched. CDR3 sequence (DNA): TGTGCCAGCAGTGAGCAAGCGGGGGGGTCCTACAATGAGCAGTTCTTC. Residues: CASSEQAGGSYNEQFF.

This clone was recorded once. This chain uses TRBV7-9 with TRBJ1-1; possibly TRBD1 for D (6 bases). Trimming removed 4 bases from V and 4 bases from J, with 10 bases in between. This CDR3 comprises 13 residues. Germline V lookup: CDR1 SEHNR, CDR2 FQNEAQ (reference sequence). CDR3 nucleotide sequence: TGTGCCAGCAGCTCAGAGGGGGTCACTGAAGCTTTCTTT. It yields the protein CASSSEGVTEAFF. Variable domain in full (rest from reference TRBV7-9 and TRBJ1-1): DTGVSQNPRHKITKRGQNVTFRCDPISEHNRLYWYRQTLGQGPEFLTYFQNEAQLEKSRLLSDRFSAERPKGSFSTLEIQRTEQGDSAMYLCASSSEGVTEAFFGQGTRLTVV.

This chain connects TRBV5-1 to TRBJ2-3; possible D gene TRBD2, 5 bases. The V end lost 2 bases, the J end lost 0 bases, and 16 bases lay between the germline ends. Germline CDR1 reads SGHRS; CDR2 reads YFSETQ. This CDR3 has 17 amino acids. The CDR3 sequence is CASSFKRLSASTDTQYF. The CDR3 DNA sequence: TGCGCCAGCAGCTTCAAGCGGCTGAGCGCTAGCACAGATACGCAGTATTTT.

This clone showed up just once. This chain connects TRBV3-1 (or the pseudogene TRBV3-2) to TRBJ2-2; 8 nucleotides align to TRBD1. Germline lookup yields CDR1 LGHDT and CDR2 YNNKEL (reference sequence). This CDR3 comprises 16 residues. With V trimmed by 2 bases and J by 3 bases, 5 bases remained unmatched. The DNA for the CDR3 is TGTGCCAGCAGCCAATTTGGACAGGGTTACACCGGGGAGCTGTTTTTT. Translated, it gives CASSQFGQGYTGELFF.

The rearrangement uses TRBV4-1 and TRBJ1-3; 8 nucleotides line up with TRBD1. The CDR3 consists of 15 residues. The germline V gene encodes CDR1 MGHRA and CDR2 YSYEKL. V trimming: 1 base; J trimming: 2 bases; junction bases outside the gene matches: 1. DNA of the CDR3: TGCGCCAGCAGCCAAGTACAGGGGGCTGGAAACACCATATATTTT. This sequence encodes CASSQVQGAGNTIYF.

This chain links TRBV18 with TRBJ1-2; D is unclear. The CDR3 consists of 13 residues. Germline CDR1 KGHSH, CDR2 LQKENI. The V gene lost 0 bases and the J gene lost 5 bases, with 7 bases spanning the gap. In nucleotides, the CDR3 is TGTGCCAGCTCACCACCAGAAGATTATGGCTACACCTTC. This sequence encodes CASSPPEDYGYTF.

This clone was observed a handful of times. The chain is built from TRBV5-4 and TRBJ1-2; 10 nucleotides align to TRBD1. Germline V lookup: CDR1 SGHNT, CDR2 YYREEE (reference sequence). The junction had 14 bases not matched to a gene; V was cut back by 5 bases and J by 7 bases. CDR3 length: 16 amino acids. The DNA for the CDR3 is TGTGCCAGCAGACGGGACAGGGGAGCGGCGTTAGGTGGCTACACCTTC. Translation gives CASRRDRGAALGGYTF. Together with reference TRBV5-4 and TRBJ1-2, the CDR3 gives the full variable domain: ETGVTQSPTHLIKTRGQQVTLRCSSQSGHNTVSWYQQALGQGPQFIFQYYREEENGRGNFPPRFSGLQFPNYSSELNVNALELDDSALYLCASRRDRGAALGGYTFGSGTRLTVV.

This rearrangement joins TRBV30 to TRBJ1-3; D is unclear. Germline V gives CDR1 GTSNPN, CDR2 SVGIG (reference sequence). Between the trimmed V and J ends, which lost 2 bases and 3 bases, there was a span of 5 bases. This CDR3 spans 12 amino acids. DNA of the CDR3: TGTGCCTGGAGTTCGGGTGGAAACACCATATATTTT. Its translation is CAWSSGGNTIYF.

This chain joins TRBV19 and TRBJ1-6; TRBD1 matches at 7 bases. The V gene's germline CDR1 is LNHDA and CDR2 SQIVND (reference sequence). The CDR3 contains 14 residues. J was trimmed by 9 bases and V by 4 bases; bases with no gene match: 6. CDR3 sequence (DNA): TGTGCCAGTAGTACGACAGGGCGGCTTTCACCCCTCCACTTT. Encoded protein: CASSTTGRLSPLHF.

The chain employs TRBV14 and TRBJ1-4, with D unresolved. Trimming removed 2 bases from V and 8 bases from J, with 12 bases in between. Germline V gene lookup returns CDR1 SGHDN and CDR2 FVKESK. The CDR3 length is 14 residues. The CDR3 is CASSQLGEEEKLFF. CDR3 coding DNA: TGTGCCAGCAGCCAACTGGGCGAGGAGGAAAAACTGTTTTTT.

The chain is built from TRBV15 and TRBJ1-2; D is ambiguous. The CDR3 totals 14 residues. Germline V gene data show CDR1 as LNHNV and CDR2 as YYDKDF (reference sequence). Trimming took off 0 bases at V and 3 bases at J, with 8 bases between the two ends. Written as DNA, the CDR3 is TGTGCCACCAGCAGAGACGGGGATGACTATGGCTACACCTTC. It specifies CATSRDGDDYGYTF.

About this clone: A junction boundary mismatches the germline segment, possibly from a read error. This chain connects TRBV6-2 or TRBV6-3 to TRBJ1-1; D remains ambiguous. This CDR3 has 12 amino acids. The germline gives CDR1 MNHEY, CDR2 SVGEGT. Written as DNA, the CDR3 is TGTGCCAGCAGTTCACTTCAGGCCGGGAGGACTTTT. This encodes CASSSLQAGRTF.

About this clone: The same CDR3 also results from other DNA sequences found in this sample. The genes are TRBV4-2 and TRBJ2-7; 12 bases align to TRBD2. CDR3 length: 18 amino acids. CDR1 LGHNA and CDR2 YNFKEQ come from the germline V gene. V shed 4 bases, J shed 4 bases, and the junction held 14 bases outside the gene matches. This chain's CDR3 is CASSPVSSGGAVGYEQYF. CDR3 DNA: TGTGCCAGCAGCCCAGTCTCTAGCGGGGGGGCCGTGGGGTACGAGCAGTACTTC.

The chain is built from TRBV6-2 or TRBV6-3 and TRBJ2-1; D is uncertain. The CDR3 is made up of 11 amino acids. Trimming left V 4 bases short and J 10 bases short, with 8 bases between. Germline-derived CDR1 and CDR2 are MNHEY and SVGEGT. The CDR3 sequence: CASSFPKEQFF. The CDR3 DNA follows: TGTGCCAGCAGTTTTCCAAAGGAGCAGTTCTTC.

The gene calls are TRBV18 and TRBJ1-2; D is perhaps TRBD1 (5 bases). The CDR3 extends over 14 amino acids. Germline CDR1 is KGHSH and CDR2 is LQKENI. The V and J ends lost 0 bases and 3 bases respectively, with 8 bases between them. The CDR3 coding sequence is TGTGCCAGCTCACCACCGGGGGGTTACTATGGCTACACCTTC. Protein: CASSPPGGYYGYTF. The entire variable domain, with the rest obtained from reference TRBV18 and TRBJ1-2, is as follows: NAGVMQNPRHLVRRRGQEARLRCSPMKGHSHVYWYRQLPEEGLKFMVYLQKENIIDESGMPKERFSAEFPKEGPSILRIQQVVRGDSAAYFCASSPPGGYYGYTFGSGTRLTVV.

V gene TRBV21-1 combines with J gene TRBJ2-7. TRBV21-1 is a pseudogene locus. The CDR3 runs 12 residues. The CDR3 spells CASSKEDDEQYF. CDR3 nucleotides: TGTGCCAGCAGCAAAGAAGACGACGAGCAGTACTTC.